This TCR beta chain was profiled in a study of CD4 and CD8 cells across lung adenocarcinoma regions. TCRdb analysed the PCR reads with MiXCR anew, one entry per CDR3 protein. The sample shows 24,000 or so distinct CDR3 sequences, about 50% of them seen only once. Germline V gives CDR1 MNHEY, CDR2 SMNVEV (reference sequence). This CDR3 is built from 15 residues. Trimming cost V 7 bases and J 13 bases; bases outside gene matches: 14. Localized lung adenocarcinoma, a non-small cell lung cancer, affected the donors. Sequenced material: CD4+ T cells from the center of a lung tumor. The TCR comes from a male donor with lung adenocarcinoma. The CD4 and CD8 labels of this study may be unreliable. The chain carries TRBV27 and TRBJ2-2; 11 bases map to TRBD2. CDR3 region: CASIAGGPGTDALFF. CDR3 DNA sequence: TGTGCCAGCATAGCGGGAGGGCCTGGCACCGATGCGCTGTTTTTT.